Following are 19 T cell receptor beta chains from one sample sequenced in a study of a mutant IDH1 vaccine in newly diagnosed glioma. Assay: immunoSEQ multiplex PCR; the TCRdb copy retains only in-frame clones and omits some. The table shows roughly 60,000 clones, with about 85% occurring only once. Antigen specificity for these receptors is unknown. The time point: week 23, last vaccination. The investigators gave 300 ug of mutant IDH1 20-mer peptide in each vaccine dose, together with topical imiquimod. Sequencing used PBMCs, obtained from a glioma patient whose treatment included an IDH1 peptide vaccine. The receptors were sampled from a man aged 25 to 45 with glioma.

The V and J genes are TRBV7-2 and TRBJ1-5; D remains ambiguous. This CDR3 has 15 amino acids. The V gene lost 6 bases and the J gene lost 10 bases, with 22 bases spanning the gap. Germline CDR1 and CDR2: SGHTA and FQGNSA. CDR3 region: CASRPGGGPIHPQHF. The CDR3 bases are TGTGCCAGCAGACCCGGAGGAGGGCCCATTCACCCCCAGCATTTT.

Comments on this clone: Other nucleotide sequences from this sample produce the same CDR3. The V call is TRBV5-1, the J call TRBJ1-1; D remains unclear. V was trimmed by 0 bases and J by 5 bases, leaving 2 bases between them. In germline, CDR1 is SGHRS, CDR2 YFSETQ. CDR3 length equals 11 residues. The CDR3 sequence is CASSLGTEAFF. The DNA for the CDR3 is TGCGCCAGCAGCTTGGGAACTGAAGCTTTCTTT.

The J gene is TRBJ1-5, the V gene TRBV15, with TRBD1 as a possible D gene (5 bases). The germline V gene has CDR1 LNHNV and CDR2 YYDKDF (reference sequence). The CDR3 is made up of 14 amino acids. V gave up 9 bases and J gave up 0 bases, with 12 bases separating them. CDR3 nucleotide sequence: TGTGCCACGGGGCTTGGAGATAGCAATCAGCCCCAGCATTTT. Its translation: CATGLGDSNQPQHF.

V is TRBV9 and J is TRBJ2-5, with D unresolved. CDR3 size: 14 residues. Trimming shortened V by 3 bases and J by 0 bases, and 9 bases separated the two germline ends. Germline CDR1 reads SGDLS; CDR2 reads YYNGEE. The CDR3 protein is CASSERAYQETQYF. CDR3 nucleotide sequence: TGTGCCAGCAGCGAACGAGCGTACCAAGAGACCCAGTACTTC.

V gene TRBV5-1 combines with J gene TRBJ2-7; D not certain. CDR1 and CDR2 from the germline V gene are SGHRS and YFSETQ. V was trimmed by 1 base and J by 0 bases, leaving 11 bases between them. The CDR3 is 15 amino acids. The CDR3 DNA reads as TGCGCCAGCAGCTTGATGAAGGGAAGCTCCTACGAGCAGTACTTC. It codes for CASSLMKGSSYEQYF.

The chain couples TRBV28 to TRBJ1-1, with 8 positions matching TRBD1. After removal of 3 bases from V and 9 bases from J, the junction contained 6 bases not matched to a gene. The CDR3 contains 13 residues. The germline V gene has CDR1 MDHEN and CDR2 SYDVKM. The CDR3 coding sequence is TGTGCCAGCAGTTTGCCAGGGGGCGCGAAAGCTTTCTTT. Translated: CASSLPGGAKAFF. Based on the CDR3 plus reference TRBV28 and TRBJ1-1, the full variable domain is DVKVTQSSRYLVKRTGEKVFLECVQDMDHENMFWYRQDPGLGLRLIYFSYDVKMKEKGDIPEGYSVSREKKERFSLILESASTNQTSMYLCASSLPGGAKAFFGQGTRLTVV.

J is TRBJ2-1 and V is TRBV15; D possibly matches TRBD1 or TRBD2 (5 bases each). The CDR3 is 15 residues long. The ends were cut back, 0 bases at V and 1 base at J, with 7 bases in the middle. From germline, CDR1 is LNHNV and CDR2 YYDKDF (reference sequence). CDR3 amino acids: CATSRERGSYNEQFF. DNA of the CDR3: TGTGCCACCAGCAGAGAGAGGGGATCCTACAATGAGCAGTTCTTC.

The chain joins TRBV11-3 to TRBJ2-7, with 12 bases identical to TRBD1. CDR1 and CDR2 (germline): SGHNT, YENEEA. V shed 5 bases, J shed 7 bases, and the junction held 12 bases outside the gene matches. This CDR3 region has 16 residues. The CDR3 loop reads CASSIGTGQGAGEQYF. CDR3 bases: TGTGCCAGCAGCATAGGCACGGGACAGGGGGCGGGAGAGCAGTACTTC.

The chain combines TRBV11-2 with TRBJ1-5; D remains ambiguous. This CDR3 has 19 residues. V was shortened by 3 bases and J by 6 bases, with 27 bases between the two germline ends. Germline V gene lookup returns CDR1 SGHAT and CDR2 FQNNGV. For the CDR3, the DNA is TGTGCCAGCAGCTTTACCCCACTGGTTCGGCTTGCATTTCTTCAGCCCCAGCATTTT. Its protein is CASSFTPLVRLAFLQPQHF.

The CDR3 DNA follows: TGCGCCAGCATTCCGGGACAGGTTCTTCGTAACACTGAAGCTTTCTTT. Amino acids: CASIPGQVLRNTEAFF. The chain combines TRBV5-1 with TRBJ1-1; 8 bases match TRBD1. Trimming took 6 bases from V and 2 from J; bases not matched to a gene: 12. CDR1 and CDR2 (germline): SGHRS, YFSETQ. This CDR3 contains 16 residues.

V usage is TRBV5-1 and J usage is TRBJ2-6, with D maybe TRBD1 (6 bases). Germline loops: CDR1 SGHRS, CDR2 YFSETQ. The CDR3 loop spans 17 amino acids. Between the trimmed V and J ends, which lost 2 bases and 1 base, there was a span of 13 bases. In DNA form, the CDR3 reads TGCGCCAGCAGCTTAACAGGGTTAAAGTCTGGGGCCAACGTCCTGACTTTC. It is translated as CASSLTGLKSGANVLTF.

The rearrangement links TRBV15 to TRBJ1-1, with TRBD1 matching over 10 bases. The CDR3 covers 15 residues. Germline CDR1 and CDR2: LNHNV and YYDKDF (reference sequence). V was pared by 3 bases and J by 6 bases, with 7 bases of the junction left unmatched. The CDR3 nucleotides are TGTGCCACCAGCAGCAAGACAGGGGGCTCCGCTGAAGCTTTCTTT. The encoded protein is CATSSKTGGSAEAFF.

The CDR3 reads CASSPSRERGYQETQYF. CDR3 nucleotide sequence: TGTGCCAGTAGCCCCTCTAGGGAGCGGGGGTACCAAGAGACCCAGTACTTC. The chain couples TRBV19 to TRBJ2-5, with 8 nucleotides matching TRBD2. This CDR3 contains 17 residues. V lost 6 bases to trimming and J lost 0 bases; unmatched junction nucleotides: 12. Germline V gene data show CDR1 as LNHDA and CDR2 as SQIVND (reference sequence).

The rearrangement uses TRBV4-2 and TRBJ2-6; D may be TRBD2 (5 bases). V lost 4 bases and J 0 bases, leaving 19 bases between the germline ends. The germline V gene encodes CDR1 LGHNA and CDR2 YNFKEQ. This CDR3 comprises 19 residues. CDR3 amino acids: CASSPSQRTGSSGANVLTF. The CDR3 DNA sequence: TGTGCCAGCAGCCCCTCCCAACGAACGGGGAGCTCTGGGGCCAACGTCCTGACTTTC.

The chain links TRBV12-5 to TRBJ1-3; D ambiguous. Trimming removed 0 bases from V and 2 bases from J, with 11 bases in between. From germline, CDR1 is LGHNT and CDR2 FRNRAP. This CDR3 comprises 16 residues. The CDR3 region has the DNA TGTGCTAGTGGTTTGGTACTAGGGCTTGCTGGAAACACCATATATTTT. Translating it yields CASGLVLGLAGNTIYF.

The rearrangement links TRBV6-6 to TRBJ2-7; no clear D gene. Germline V gene sequence: CDR1 MNHNY, CDR2 SVGAGI (reference sequence). The CDR3 runs 16 residues. V was shortened by 0 bases and J by 4 bases, with 16 bases between the two germline ends. The CDR3 here is CASSYSLVGPGYEQYF. The CDR3 nucleotides read TGTGCCAGCAGTTACTCGTTAGTAGGGCCTGGGTACGAGCAGTACTTC.

V is TRBV18 and J is TRBJ1-5, with D tentatively TRBD1 (5 bases). Trimming left V 3 bases short and J 9 bases short, with 9 bases between. CDR3 length equals 12 residues. CDR1 is KGHSH and CDR2 is LQKENI in the germline V gene. The CDR3 loop reads CASSPPGGPQHF. In DNA, the CDR3 is TGTGCCAGCTCACCGCCGGGGGGGCCCCAGCATTTT.

The chain carries TRBV5-1 and TRBJ2-7, with 10 bases matching TRBD2. This CDR3 contains 14 residues. V lost 4 bases to trimming and J lost 3 bases; unmatched junction nucleotides: 4. Germline-derived CDR1 and CDR2 are SGHRS and YFSETQ. CDR3 sequence: CASSTLAGSYEQYF. CDR3 nucleotides: TGCGCCAGCAGCACACTAGCGGGGAGCTACGAGCAGTACTTC.

DNA for the CDR3: TGTGCCAGCAGCTTAGATATCAGGGGCAGGGGGAACTCTGGGGCCAACGTCCTGACTTTC. It specifies CASSLDIRGRGNSGANVLTF. The chain recombines TRBV11-2 with TRBJ2-6; TRBD1 agrees at 7 bases. The CDR3 runs to 20 residues. Per germline, CDR1 SGHAT and CDR2 FQNNGV. The junction had 11 bases not matched to a gene; V was cut back by 0 bases and J by 0 bases.